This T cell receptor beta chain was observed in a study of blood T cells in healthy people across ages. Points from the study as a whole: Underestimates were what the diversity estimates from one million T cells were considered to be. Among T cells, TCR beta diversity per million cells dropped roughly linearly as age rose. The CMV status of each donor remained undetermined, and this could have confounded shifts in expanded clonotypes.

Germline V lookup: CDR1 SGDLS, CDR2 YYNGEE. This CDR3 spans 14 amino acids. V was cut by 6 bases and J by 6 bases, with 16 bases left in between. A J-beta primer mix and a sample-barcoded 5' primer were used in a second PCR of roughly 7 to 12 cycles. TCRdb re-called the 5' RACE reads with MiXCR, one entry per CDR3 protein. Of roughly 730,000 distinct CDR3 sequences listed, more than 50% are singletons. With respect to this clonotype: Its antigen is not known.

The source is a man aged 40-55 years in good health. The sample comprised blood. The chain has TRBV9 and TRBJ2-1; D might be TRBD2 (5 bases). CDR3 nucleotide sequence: TGTGCCAGCAACGCGGGCATGAGTGGCAATGAGCAGTTCTTC. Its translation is CASNAGMSGNEQFF.